Only a few counts were recorded for the clone carrying this T cell receptor (beta chain). Its antigen is not known. These data are taken from a study of identical twins. General observations from the study: Out-of-frame sharing of TCR alpha in monozygotic twins was underestimated by models. While abundant cord blood beta clonotypes carried fewer insertions, memory repertoires showed no such pattern. Not following the same donors, the study drew its conclusions from cross-sectional statistical analysis.

A template switching step contributed a universal primer site, while unique molecular identifiers were present in the cDNA. TCRdb processed the 5' RACE reads anew with MiXCR; each CDR3 protein has one entry. This sample has 1.5 million to 2 million distinct CDR3 sequences, with under 35% found just once. V lost 3 bases and J lost 9, with 18 bases in between. The CDR3 is 14 residues long. Germline V lookup: CDR1 MDHEN, CDR2 SYDVKM. Sequenced input: cord blood. This TCR came from a newborn girl in good health. V usage is TRBV28 and J usage is TRBJ2-7; possibly TRBD2 for D (6 bases). Here the CDR3 reads CASSFFQRVGVQYF. CDR3 DNA: TGTGCCAGCAGTTTTTTTCAGCGGGTTGGGGTGCAGTACTTC.